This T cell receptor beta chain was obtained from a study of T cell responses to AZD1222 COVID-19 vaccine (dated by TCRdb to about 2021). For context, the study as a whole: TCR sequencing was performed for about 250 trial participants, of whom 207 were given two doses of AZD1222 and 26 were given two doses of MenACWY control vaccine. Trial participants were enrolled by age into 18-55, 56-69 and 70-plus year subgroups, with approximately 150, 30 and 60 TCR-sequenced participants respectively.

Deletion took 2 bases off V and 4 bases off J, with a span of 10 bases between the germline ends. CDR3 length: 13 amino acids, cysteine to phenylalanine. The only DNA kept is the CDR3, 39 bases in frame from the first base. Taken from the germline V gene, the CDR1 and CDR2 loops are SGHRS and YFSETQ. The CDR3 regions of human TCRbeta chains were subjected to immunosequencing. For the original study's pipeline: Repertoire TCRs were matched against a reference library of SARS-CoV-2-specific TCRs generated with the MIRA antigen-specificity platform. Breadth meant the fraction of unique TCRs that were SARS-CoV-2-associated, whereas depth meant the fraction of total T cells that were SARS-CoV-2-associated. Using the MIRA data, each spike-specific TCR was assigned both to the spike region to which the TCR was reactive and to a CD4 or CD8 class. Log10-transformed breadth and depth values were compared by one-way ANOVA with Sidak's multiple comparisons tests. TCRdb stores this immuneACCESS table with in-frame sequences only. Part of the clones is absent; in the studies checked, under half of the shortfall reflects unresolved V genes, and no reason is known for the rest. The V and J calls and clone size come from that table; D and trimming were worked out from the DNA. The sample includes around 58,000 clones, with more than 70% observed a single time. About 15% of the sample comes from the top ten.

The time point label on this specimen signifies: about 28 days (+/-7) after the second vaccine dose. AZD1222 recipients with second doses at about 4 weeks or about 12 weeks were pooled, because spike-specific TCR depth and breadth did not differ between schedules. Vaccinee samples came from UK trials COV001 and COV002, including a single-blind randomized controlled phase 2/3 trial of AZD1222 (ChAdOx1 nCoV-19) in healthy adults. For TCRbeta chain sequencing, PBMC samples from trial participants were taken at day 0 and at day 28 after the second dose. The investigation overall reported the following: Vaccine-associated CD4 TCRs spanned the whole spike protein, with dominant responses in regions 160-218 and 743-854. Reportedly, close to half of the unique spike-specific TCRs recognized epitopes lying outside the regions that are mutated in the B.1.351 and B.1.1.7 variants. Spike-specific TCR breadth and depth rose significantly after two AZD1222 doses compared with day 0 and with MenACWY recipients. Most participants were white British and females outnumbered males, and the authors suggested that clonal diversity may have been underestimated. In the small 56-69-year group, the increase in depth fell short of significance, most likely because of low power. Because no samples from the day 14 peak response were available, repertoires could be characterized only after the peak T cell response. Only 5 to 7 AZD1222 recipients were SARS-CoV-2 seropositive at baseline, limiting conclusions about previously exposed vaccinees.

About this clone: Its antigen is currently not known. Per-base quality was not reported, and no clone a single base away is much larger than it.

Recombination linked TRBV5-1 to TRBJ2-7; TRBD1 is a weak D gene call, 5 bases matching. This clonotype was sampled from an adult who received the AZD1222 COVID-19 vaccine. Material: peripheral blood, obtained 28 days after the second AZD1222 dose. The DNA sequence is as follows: TGCGCCAGCAGCTTACAAGGGGATTACGAGCAGTACTTC. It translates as CASSLQGDYEQYF.